The 28 T cell receptor beta chains below come from one sample, sequenced in a study of blood T cells in healthy people across ages. With a J-beta primer mix and a sample-barcoded 5' primer, a second PCR ran about 7 to 11 cycles. MiXCR was run by TCRdb on the 5' RACE reads, yielding one entry per CDR3 protein. The data hold hundreds of thousands of distinct CDR3 sequences, with about 43% observed a single time. Sequenced sample: blood. The source of these receptors is a man at least 80 years old in good health.

This clonotype has only a few counts. V and J are TRBV20-1 and TRBJ2-1; D remains ambiguous. The CDR3 spans 12 residues. Deletions cut 6 bases from V and 9 bases from J, with 15 bases between. Germline assignment: CDR1 DFQATT and CDR2 SNEGSKA (reference sequence). The DNA of the CDR3 is TGCAGTGCCCCTCACCTTAAGGGTGAGCAGTTCTTC. It encodes CSAPHLKGEQFF.

The chain has TRBV6-2 or TRBV6-3 and TRBJ1-2; TRBD1 agrees at 7 bases. From germline, CDR1 is MNHEY and CDR2 SVGEGT. The CDR3 contains 16 residues. Trimming removed 2 bases from V and 1 base from J; junction bases left unmatched: 7. CDR3 nucleotides: TGTGCCAGCAGTTACGCTAGGGACAGCGTTAACTATGGCTACACCTTC. Residues: CASSYARDSVNYGYTF.

In its sample, this clonotype was seen many times. The genes are TRBV20-1 and TRBJ2-5; 11 bases map to TRBD2. This CDR3 is 15 amino acids long. Germline V gene data show CDR1 as DFQATT and CDR2 as SNEGSKA (reference sequence). With 6 bases clipped from V and 1 base from J, the junction kept 7 bases outside the gene matches. In DNA form, the CDR3 reads TGCAGTGCATCCCGACTAGCGGGACCCCAAGAGACCCAGTACTTC. It translates to CSASRLAGPQETQYF.

This clonotype was found many times. The chain carries TRBV7-2 and TRBJ2-7; D is uncertain. This CDR3 contains 12 residues. V shed 1 base and J shed 3 bases, with 4 bases lying between them. Germline V gives CDR1 SGHTA, CDR2 FQGNSA. CDR3 in DNA: TGTGCCAGCAGCTTAGACCACTACGAGCAGTACTTC. Amino acids: CASSLDHYEQYF.

This clonotype was seen many times. This rearrangement joins TRBV29-1 to TRBJ1-2; no reliable D call. This CDR3 comprises 12 residues. In germline, CDR1 is SQVTM, CDR2 ANQGSEA. With 1 base removed from V and 5 bases from J, the gap between germline ends came to 8 bases. CDR3 amino acids: CSVEGQEYGYTF. CDR3 bases: TGCAGCGTTGAAGGTCAGGAGTATGGCTACACCTTC.

This rearrangement joins TRBV9 to TRBJ2-6; a weak D match, TRBD2 (5 bases). V dropped 0 bases and J dropped 1 base, with 11 bases sitting between them. This CDR3 comprises 17 residues. The germline gives CDR1 SGDLS, CDR2 YYNGEE. This CDR3 is CASSVDLEDSGANVLTF. The CDR3 DNA reads TGTGCCAGCAGCGTAGACCTGGAGGATTCTGGGGCCAACGTCCTGACTTTC.

This chain joins TRBV20-1 and TRBJ2-1; 10 bases fit TRBD1. The assigned J gene may be wrong: the sequence end matches TRBJ2-7 better. This CDR3 region has 15 residues. The germline V gene encodes CDR1 DFQATT and CDR2 SNEGSKA (reference sequence). In nucleotides, the CDR3 is TGCAGTGCTAGAGGGGGGGACAGGGGTGACTACGAGCAGTACTTC. This translates into CSARGGDRGDYEQYF.

The rearrangement uses TRBV28 and TRBJ2-3, with a tentative D call TRBD2 (7 bases). V was pared by 2 bases and J by 0 bases, with 12 bases between. CDR3 length equals 16 residues. Per the germline V gene, CDR1 is MDHEN and CDR2 is SYDVKM. The CDR3: CASSLEGGGSTDTQYF. CDR3 nucleotide sequence: TGTGCCAGCAGTTTAGAAGGGGGGGGAAGCACAGATACGCAGTATTTT.

Details on this clonotype: This may be a read error, as it is one base from a much larger clone. The J gene is TRBJ2-7, the V gene TRBV7-2; D is unresolved. Germline loops: CDR1 SGHTA, CDR2 FQGNSA. The CDR3 totals 13 residues. The germline V and J ends were trimmed by 5 bases and 9 bases, with 17 bases remaining between them. In DNA form, the CDR3 reads TGTGCCAGCAGCCCCCCGGGCCTATTCAGGCAGTACTTC. Its protein product is CASSPPGLFRQYF.

The rearrangement uses TRBV9 and TRBJ2-2; 10 bases align to TRBD1. CDR1 is SGDLS, CDR2 YYNGEE, per germline. This CDR3 is 16 amino acids long. V lost 6 bases, J lost 5 bases, and 10 bases stayed unmatched. In DNA, the CDR3 is TGTGCCAGCACCAACCCATTGGGACAGGGGACCGGGGAGCTGTTTTTT. Residues: CASTNPLGQGTGELFF.

This clonotype was counted a few times. The V call is TRBV9, the J call TRBJ2-1; 13 bases line up with TRBD2. The CDR3 is 16 residues long. Trimming at V came to 4 bases and at J to 4 bases, leaving 5 bases not matched to a gene. Germline lookup yields CDR1 SGDLS and CDR2 YYNGEE. The CDR3 region is CASSPQGLAGYNEQFF. CDR3 DNA: TGTGCCAGCAGCCCACAGGGACTAGCGGGATACAATGAGCAGTTCTTC.

V and J are TRBV30 and TRBJ2-3, with 13 bases identical to TRBD2. Germline CDR1 reads GTSNPN; CDR2 reads SVGIG (reference sequence). Unmatched junction bases numbered 6, after V lost 8 bases and J lost 4 bases. The CDR3 totals 14 residues. CDR3 sequence reads: CAGTSGGAADTQYF. The CDR3 DNA reads as TGTGCCGGAACTAGCGGGGGGGCGGCAGATACGCAGTATTTT.

The rearrangement joins TRBV20-1 to TRBJ1-2, with D unclear. Germline lookup yields CDR1 DFQATT and CDR2 SNEGSKA (reference sequence). This CDR3 is built from 15 residues. The germline V and J ends were trimmed by 0 bases and 0 bases, with 11 bases remaining between them. CDR3 protein: CSARDVITANYGYTF. In DNA, the CDR3 is TGCAGTGCTAGAGATGTGATAACAGCTAACTATGGCTACACCTTC.

This clonotype occurred once. J is TRBJ2-7 and V is TRBV19; TRBD1 agrees at 9 bases. Looked up from germline, CDR1 is LNHDA and CDR2 is SQIVND (reference sequence). J gave up 7 bases and V 4 bases, and 11 bases lay outside the gene matches. CDR3 length equals 15 residues. Here the CDR3 DNA reads TGTGCCAGTAGTAACCGGGACAGGGTCGGGAATGAGCAGTACTTC. This encodes CASSNRDRVGNEQYF.

Points on this clonotype: Possible read error: a much larger clone is one base away. The chain couples TRBV4-2 to TRBJ2-1; D remains ambiguous. Germline V gene data show CDR1 as LGHNA and CDR2 as YNFKEQ. The CDR3 is made up of 15 amino acids. V lost 0 bases, J lost 6 bases, and 12 bases lay in between. The CDR3 nucleotides are TGTGCCAGCAGCCAAGATCCCGGAACCTGCAATGAGCAGTTCTTC. Translating gives CASSQDPGTCNEQFF.

This rearrangement joins TRBV7-2 to TRBJ2-3; D may be TRBD1 (6 bases). Germline CDR1 is SGHTA and CDR2 is FQGNSA. The CDR3 is 15 amino acids. The V gene lost 4 bases and the J gene lost 2 bases, with 13 bases spanning the gap. The CDR3 region has the DNA TGTGCCAGCAGCTCCGAGGGGGTAGCCACAGATACGCAGTATTTT. It translates to CASSSEGVATDTQYF.

The genes are TRBV10-1 and TRBJ2-1; D is undetermined. The CDR3 is 14 amino acids. Germline CDR1 reads WNHNN; CDR2 reads SYGVQD (reference sequence). V was cut by 0 bases and J by 3 bases, with 6 bases left in between. CDR3: CASSESGGYNEQFF. The CDR3 bases are TGCGCCAGCAGTGAGTCCGGCGGCTACAATGAGCAGTTCTTC.

In this sample, this clonotype turned up once. The chain joins TRBV28 to TRBJ1-2; D may be TRBD1 (6 bases). The CDR3 consists of 12 residues. Germline CDR1 is MDHEN and CDR2 is SYDVKM. V was shortened by 5 bases and J by 7 bases, with 11 bases between the two germline ends. CDR3 sequence reads: CASSVQGRGYTF. In DNA form, the CDR3 reads TGTGCCAGCAGTGTACAGGGACGTGGCTACACCTTC.

J is TRBJ2-1 and V is TRBV15; 7 nucleotides match TRBD2. Germline V gene lookup returns CDR1 LNHNV and CDR2 YYDKDF (reference sequence). Unmatched junction bases numbered 13, after V lost 1 base and J lost 4 bases. The CDR3 extends over 18 amino acids. The CDR3 DNA reads TGTGCCACCAGCAGAGTGGCTGGCGGGGGTCTAGAATACAATGAGCAGTTCTTC. Protein sequence: CATSRVAGGGLEYNEQFF.

The rearrangement joins TRBV10-3 to TRBJ2-1; 12 bases line up with TRBD2. Germline values: CDR1 ENHRY, CDR2 SYGVKD. V dropped 5 bases and J dropped 7; count of bases not matched to a gene: 3. This CDR3 spans 14 amino acids. Here the CDR3 reads CAISRLAGENEQFF. The CDR3 nucleotides are TGTGCCATCAGTCGACTAGCGGGGGAAAATGAGCAGTTCTTC.

The chain has TRBV4-2 and TRBJ2-1; 10 nucleotides agree with TRBD2. The CDR3 consists of 15 residues. After removal of 4 bases from V and 6 bases from J, the junction contained 6 bases not matched to a gene. Germline CDR1 LGHNA, CDR2 YNFKEQ. The CDR3 loop is CASSPSGGASNEQFF. CDR3 in DNA: TGTGCCAGCAGCCCGAGCGGGGGGGCGTCCAATGAGCAGTTCTTC.

In its sample, this clonotype was seen a few times. J is TRBJ2-7 and V is TRBV7-6; the match to TRBD2 covers 11 bases. The CDR3 length is 17 residues. V gave up 1 base and J gave up 5 bases; unmatched junction bases: 10. The germline CDR1 and CDR2 sequences are SGHVS and FNYEAQ. This CDR3 reads CASSLGRLAGGMNEQYF. The CDR3 bases are TGTGCCAGCAGCTTAGGCCGTTTAGCGGGAGGGATGAACGAGCAGTACTTC.

This clonotype was counted at least ten times. The chain combines TRBV7-9 with TRBJ2-7; no clear D gene. The CDR3 sequence is 14 residues long. The germline V gene has CDR1 SEHNR and CDR2 FQNEAQ (reference sequence). The germline V and J ends were trimmed by 2 bases and 2 bases, with 10 bases remaining between them. The chain's CDR3 is CASSLKGSTYEQYF. The DNA for the CDR3 is TGTGCCAGCAGCTTAAAGGGTAGTACCTACGAGCAGTACTTC.

This clonotype turned up a few times. This chain joins TRBV27 and TRBJ1-6; D gene ambiguous. Germline V gene lookup returns CDR1 MNHEY and CDR2 SMNVEV (reference sequence). V lost 7 bases and J lost 0, with 25 bases in between. This CDR3 has 20 residues. In nucleotides, the CDR3 is TGTGCCAGCACCTACCAAACCTCGGACCGACCGGGCTCCTATAATTCACCCCTCCACTTT. It yields the protein CASTYQTSDRPGSYNSPLHF.

The sample holds a few counts of this clonotype. The gene calls are TRBV9 and TRBJ2-5; D possibly matches TRBD1 or TRBD2 (5 bases each). Trimming took 4 bases from V and 4 from J, leaving 14 bases between them. Germline CDR1 and CDR2: SGDLS and YYNGEE. The CDR3 contains 14 residues. The CDR3: CASSQLGVGETQYF. The CDR3 bases are TGTGCCAGCAGCCAACTAGGGGTTGGAGAGACCCAGTACTTC.

The chain uses TRBV5-6 and TRBJ2-1; tentative D call: TRBD1 (6 bases). Germline-derived CDR1 and CDR2 are SGHDT and YYEEEE. The germline V and J ends were trimmed by 0 bases and 1 base, with 11 bases remaining between them. This CDR3 is built from 16 residues. This CDR3 reads CASSLEGDGSYNEQFF. CDR3 coding DNA: TGTGCCAGCAGCTTGGAGGGGGACGGATCCTACAATGAGCAGTTCTTC.

This clonotype has just a few counts. This chain connects TRBV7-9 to TRBJ2-5; D is unclear. Trimming left V 1 base short and J 2 bases short, with 11 bases between. CDR3 length: 15 residues. Germline V CDR1 and CDR2: SEHNR, FQNEAQ (reference sequence). The DNA for the CDR3 is TGTGCCAGCAGCTTAGGTAGTTCAGATCAAGAGACCCAGTACTTC. It codes for CASSLGSSDQETQYF.

The rearrangement uses TRBV20-1 and TRBJ2-1, with a tentative D call TRBD1 (5 bases). The germline V gene encodes CDR1 DFQATT and CDR2 SNEGSKA (reference sequence). V was pared by 2 bases and J by 9 bases, with 20 bases between. The CDR3 sequence is 15 residues long. The CDR3 DNA follows: TGCAGTGCTAGATTACAAGACAGACGGCTAGGTGAGCAGTTCTTC. This codes for CSARLQDRRLGEQFF.